The TCR beta chain under discussion was sequenced for a study of blood T cell repertoires in COVID-19. About the study: The United States, Italy and Spain were the sources of the acute and convalescent COVID-19 samples. Sources were T cells, B-cell-depleted T cells, or PBMCs; the material itself was cDNA or gDNA.

Original data processing: Reference gene primer amplification gave nucleated cell count estimates. Here immunoSEQ multiplex PCR was the method, and the copy in TCRdb shows in-frame clones only, minus some. V and J calls and clone size are copied from that table; D and trimming were computed from the DNA. The sample records 200,000 to 250,000 clones, around 85% being singletons. Trimming at V came to 5 bases and at J to 8 bases, leaving 7 bases not matched to a gene. This CDR3 is built from 14 residues. The germline CDR1 and CDR2 sequences are SGHTS and YDEGEE. This clonotype was sampled from a woman aged 25 to 39 who had recovered from COVID-19. Sequencing used peripheral blood. The V call is TRBV5-8, the J call TRBJ2-4; 10 bases match TRBD1. This CDR3 is CASSSGTGVDIQYF. CDR3 sequence (DNA): TGTGCCAGCAGTTCCGGGACAGGGGTTGACATTCAGTACTTC.